The next 14 T cell receptor beta chains were all read from a single sample in a study of blood T cell repertoires in COVID-19 (dated by TCRdb to the early 2020s). Library generation was performed with the immunoSEQ multiplex PCR assay. TCRdb retrieved this table from immuneACCESS and kept in-frame rearrangements only. Not all clones are present; in checked studies, unresolved V genes account for under half, and no reason is known for the remainder. For this sample there are 250,000 to 300,000 clones; approximately 90% appear just once. Roughly 2.3% of the sample is in the top ten clones. Specimen: peripheral blood. These receptors were collected from a woman aged 25 to 39 with COVID-19, enrolled during active disease.

The V gene is TRBV24-1, the J gene TRBJ1-1; a possible D gene is TRBD1 (6 bases). Germline assignment: CDR1 KGHDR and CDR2 SFDVKD. The CDR3 has 13 residues. Trimming shortened V by 7 bases and J by 7 bases, and 15 bases separated the two germline ends. CDR3 in DNA: TGTGCCACCAGGTTCAGGGGATCGAGTGAAGCTTTCTTT. It codes for CATRFRGSSEAFF.

This chain joins TRBV7-9 and TRBJ1-4; the D gene is possibly TRBD1 (5 bases). Germline V gene lookup returns CDR1 SEHNR and CDR2 FQNEAQ (reference sequence). The CDR3 loop spans 14 amino acids. V was pared by 4 bases and J by 3 bases, with 9 bases between. Here the CDR3 reads CASSSGLANEKLFF. DNA of the CDR3: TGTGCCAGCAGCTCGGGACTCGCTAATGAAAAACTGTTTTTT.

The chain is built from TRBV28 and TRBJ1-4, with D perhaps TRBD1 (5 bases). Trimming stripped 5 bases from V and 3 bases from J, with 19 bases between. The CDR3 runs to 17 residues. Germline-derived CDR1 and CDR2 are MDHEN and SYDVKM. DNA of the CDR3: TGTGCCAGCAGTACCCCGCAGGGATTAGGGGCTAATGAAAAACTGTTTTTT. Its translation: CASSTPQGLGANEKLFF.

The chain links TRBV11-2 to TRBJ2-2; tentative D call: TRBD2 (5 bases). The CDR3 is 15 residues long. Germline V gene lookup returns CDR1 SGHAT and CDR2 FQNNGV. The V and J ends lost 1 base and 1 base respectively, with 7 bases between them. Here the CDR3 reads CASSLVRGNTGELFF. CDR3 nucleotides: TGTGCCAGCAGCTTAGTCCGGGGGAACACCGGGGAGCTGTTTTTT.

The chain is built from TRBV28 and TRBJ2-7; D gene uncertain. The CDR3 runs to 11 residues. CDR1 and CDR2 (germline): MDHEN, SYDVKM. Trimming shortened V by 5 bases and J by 4 bases, and 6 bases separated the two germline ends. CDR3 loop: CASSKRYEQYF. DNA for the CDR3: TGTGCCAGCAGTAAACGGTACGAGCAGTACTTC. Looking up the rest from reference TRBV28 and TRBJ2-7 gives the full variable domain: DVKVTQSSRYLVKRTGEKVFLECVQDMDHENMFWYRQDPGLGLRLIYFSYDVKMKEKGDIPEGYSVSREKKERFSLILESASTNQTSMYLCASSKRYEQYFGPGTRLTVT.

J is TRBJ2-7 and V is TRBV7-6, with TRBD2 identical over 10 bases. V lost 2 bases to trimming and J lost 0 bases; unmatched junction nucleotides: 4. Germline V lookup: CDR1 SGHVS, CDR2 FNYEAQ. The CDR3 spans 16 residues. The CDR3 sequence: CASSLFASGSSYEQYF. DNA of the CDR3: TGTGCCAGCAGCTTATTTGCTAGCGGGAGCTCCTACGAGCAGTACTTC.

This sequence joins TRBV19 and TRBJ2-2, with a weak D call TRBD1 (5 bases). The germline V and J ends were trimmed by 0 bases and 0 bases, with 11 bases remaining between them. The V gene's germline CDR1 is LNHDA and CDR2 SQIVND (reference sequence). The length of the CDR3 is 17 residues. CDR3 coding DNA: TGTGCCAGTAGTATAGATATCGAGACAGCGAACACCGGGGAGCTGTTTTTT. It translates to CASSIDIETANTGELFF.

The gene calls are TRBV28 and TRBJ2-2, with TRBD2 identical over 8 bases. This CDR3 contains 16 residues. The germline V gene has CDR1 MDHEN and CDR2 SYDVKM. Losses at the gene ends were 8 bases for V and 5 bases for J; bases not matched to a gene: 13. The CDR3 region is CASASRTGRVTGELFF. DNA for the CDR3: TGTGCCAGCGCTAGTCGGACCGGGAGGGTTACCGGGGAGCTGTTTTTT.

The chain carries TRBV4-1 and TRBJ2-1, with no clear D. Germline CDR1 reads MGHRA; CDR2 reads YSYEKL. The CDR3 consists of 15 residues. V gave up 0 bases and J gave up 7 bases, with 13 bases separating them. This chain's CDR3 is CASSQDLTYENEQFF. CDR3 nucleotides: TGCGCCAGCAGCCAAGATTTAACTTACGAGAATGAGCAGTTCTTC.

This rearrangement joins TRBV10-3 to TRBJ1-2; D uncertain. V was cut by 3 bases and J by 1 base, with 9 bases left in between. The CDR3 contains 14 residues. The germline V gene has CDR1 ENHRY and CDR2 SYGVKD. Written as DNA, the CDR3 is TGTGCCATCAGTGAACAAAACAGTAACTATGGCTACACCTTC. Translated: CAISEQNSNYGYTF.

The V and J genes are TRBV7-2 and TRBJ2-7; the D gene is possibly TRBD1 (5 bases). Trimming took 5 bases from V and 0 from J, leaving 8 bases between them. This CDR3 is built from 13 residues. The germline V gene encodes CDR1 SGHTA and CDR2 FQGNSA. CDR3 amino acids: CASSRQSSYEQYF. CDR3 DNA: TGTGCCAGCAGCCGACAGAGCTCCTACGAGCAGTACTTC.

The chain combines TRBV7-9 with TRBJ2-1, with 7 nucleotides matching TRBD2. CDR1 and CDR2 (germline): SEHNR, FQNEAQ (reference sequence). V was clipped by 0 bases and J by 2 bases; unmatched bases: 7. This CDR3 has 17 residues. The CDR3 DNA reads TGTGCCAGCAGCTTAGCTCTAGCGGCTAGACCCTACAATGAGCAGTTCTTC. Translated, it gives CASSLALAARPYNEQFF.

The rearrangement uses TRBV15 and TRBJ2-3; no clear D. Trimming pared 0 bases from V and 4 bases from J, leaving 8 bases between. Germline V gene sequence: CDR1 LNHNV, CDR2 YYDKDF (reference sequence). CDR3 length: 14 amino acids. For the CDR3, the DNA is TGTGCCACCAGCAGAGATCGAGGATCAGATACGCAGTATTTT. Protein: CATSRDRGSDTQYF.

This clone was detected ten times or more. The chain is built from TRBV18 and TRBJ1-2, with a possible D match to TRBD1 (5 bases). V lost 2 bases and J 6 bases, leaving 10 bases between the germline ends. Germline CDR1 KGHSH, CDR2 LQKENI. This CDR3 has 13 amino acids. The CDR3 sequence is CASSPERQNGYTF. Here the CDR3 DNA reads TGTGCCAGCTCACCAGAACGACAGAATGGCTACACCTTC.